This T cell receptor beta chain was obtained from a study of T-cell reconstitution after alpha-beta-depleted transplantation in children. Unique molecular identifiers were used to barcode this TCRbeta library. MiXCR was run by TCRdb on the PCR reads, yielding one entry per CDR3 protein. This table holds under 400,000 distinct CDR3 sequences, around 25% found once. As regards this clonotype: Its specificity is unknown.

Findings and caveats of the study: Counts and diversity of T cells one year after transplant came mostly from newly produced T cells.

The sequence was collected from a male patient aged 5 to 17 who had a stem cell transplant for acute lymphoblastic leukemia, so the T cells may come from the graft donor. Sequencing was performed on PBMCs, mostly from graft donor cells, taken 180 days after TCRalphabeta/CD19-depleted stem cell transplant.

The CDR3 reads CSARDLGRGYEQYF. The CDR3 DNA sequence: TGCAGTGCTAGAGACCTCGGTAGGGGTTACGAGCAGTACTTC. The V gene is TRBV20-1, the J gene TRBJ2-7; a possible D gene is TRBD1 (5 bases). Germline values: CDR1 DFQATT, CDR2 SNEGSKA (reference sequence). The V end was cut by 0 bases, the J end by 4 bases, with 13 bases between. The CDR3 has 14 residues.